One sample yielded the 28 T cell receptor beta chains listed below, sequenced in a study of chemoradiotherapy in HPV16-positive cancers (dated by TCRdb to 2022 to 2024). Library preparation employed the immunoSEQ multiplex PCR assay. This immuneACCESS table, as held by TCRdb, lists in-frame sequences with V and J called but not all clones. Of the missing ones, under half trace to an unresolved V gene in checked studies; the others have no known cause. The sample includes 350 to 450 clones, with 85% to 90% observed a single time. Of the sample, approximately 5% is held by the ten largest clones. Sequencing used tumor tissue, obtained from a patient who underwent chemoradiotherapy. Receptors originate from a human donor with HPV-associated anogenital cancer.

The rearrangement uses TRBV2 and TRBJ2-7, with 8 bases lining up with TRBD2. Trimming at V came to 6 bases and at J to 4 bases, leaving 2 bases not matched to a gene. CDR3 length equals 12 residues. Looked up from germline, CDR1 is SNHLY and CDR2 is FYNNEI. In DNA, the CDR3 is TGTGCCAGCAGGGTAGCGGGGTACGAGCAGTACGTC. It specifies CASRVAGYEQYV.

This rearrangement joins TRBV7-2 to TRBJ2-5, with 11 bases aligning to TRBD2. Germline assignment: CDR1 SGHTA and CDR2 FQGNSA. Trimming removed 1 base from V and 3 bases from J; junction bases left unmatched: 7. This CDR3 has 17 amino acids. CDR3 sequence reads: CASSLGTSGSGKETQYF. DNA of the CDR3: TGTGCCAGCAGCTTAGGCACTAGCGGGAGTGGGAAAGAGACCCAGTACTTC.

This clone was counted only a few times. The chain's CDR3 is CASLTGQTKETQYF. The CDR3 coding sequence is TGTGCCAGCCTGACGGGACAGACGAAGGAGACCCAGTACTTC. V and J are TRBV6-5 and TRBJ2-5, with TRBD1 identical over 7 bases. The V gene end was trimmed by 8 bases and the J gene end by 5 bases; junction bases not matched to a gene: 11. Germline CDR1 and CDR2: MNHEY and SVGAGI. CDR3 length equals 14 residues.

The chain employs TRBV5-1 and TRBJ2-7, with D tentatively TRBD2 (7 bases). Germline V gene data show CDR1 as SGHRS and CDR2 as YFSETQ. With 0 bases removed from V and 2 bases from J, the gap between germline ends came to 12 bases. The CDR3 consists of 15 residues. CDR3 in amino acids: CASSLDGGGTYEQYF. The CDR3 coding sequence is TGCGCCAGCAGCTTGGATGGCGGGGGCACCTACGAGCAGTACTTC.

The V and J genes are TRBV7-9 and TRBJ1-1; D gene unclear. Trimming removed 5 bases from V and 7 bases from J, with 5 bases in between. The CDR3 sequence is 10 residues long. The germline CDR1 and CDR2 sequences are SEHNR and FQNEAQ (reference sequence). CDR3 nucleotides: TGTGCCAGCAGCGGGAATGAAGCTTTCTTT. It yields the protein CASSGNEAFF.

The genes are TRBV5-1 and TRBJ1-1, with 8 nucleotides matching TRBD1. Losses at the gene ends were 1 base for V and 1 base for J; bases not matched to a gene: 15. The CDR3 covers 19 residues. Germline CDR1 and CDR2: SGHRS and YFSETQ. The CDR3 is CASSLSQRVWGQENTEAFF. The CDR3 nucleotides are TGCGCCAGCAGCTTGTCCCAACGGGTATGGGGACAGGAGAACACTGAAGCTTTCTTT.

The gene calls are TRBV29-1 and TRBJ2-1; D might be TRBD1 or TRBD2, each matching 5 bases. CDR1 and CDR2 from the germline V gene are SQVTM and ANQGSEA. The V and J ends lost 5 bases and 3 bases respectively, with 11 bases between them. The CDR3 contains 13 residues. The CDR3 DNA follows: TGCAGCGTTCCGGGACGGAACTACAATGAGCAGTTCTTC. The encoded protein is CSVPGRNYNEQFF.

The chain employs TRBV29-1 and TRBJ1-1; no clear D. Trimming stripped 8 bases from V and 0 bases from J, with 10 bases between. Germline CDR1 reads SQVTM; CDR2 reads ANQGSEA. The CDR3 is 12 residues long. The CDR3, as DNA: TGCAGCACCACCAATTTGAACACTGAAGCTTTCTTT. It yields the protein CSTTNLNTEAFF.

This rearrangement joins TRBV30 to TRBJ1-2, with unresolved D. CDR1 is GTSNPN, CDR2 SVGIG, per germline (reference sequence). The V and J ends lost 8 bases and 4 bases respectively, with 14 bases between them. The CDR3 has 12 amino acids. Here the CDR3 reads CAGIPLLYGYTF. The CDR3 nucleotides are TGTGCCGGGATTCCGCTCCTCTATGGCTACACCTTC. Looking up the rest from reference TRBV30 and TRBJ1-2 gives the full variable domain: SQTIHQWPATLVQPVGSPLSLECTVEGTSNPNLYWYRQAAGRGLQLLFYSVGIGQISSEVPQNLSASRPQDRQFILSSKKLLLSDSGFYLCAGIPLLYGYTFGSGTRLTVV.

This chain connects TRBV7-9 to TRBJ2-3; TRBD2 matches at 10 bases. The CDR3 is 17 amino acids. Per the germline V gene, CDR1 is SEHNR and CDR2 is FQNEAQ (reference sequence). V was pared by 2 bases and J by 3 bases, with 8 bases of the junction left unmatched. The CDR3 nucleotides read TGTGCCAGCAGCTTAAGGTCTAGCGGGAGTAGTACAGATACGCAGTATTTT. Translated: CASSLRSSGSSTDTQYF.

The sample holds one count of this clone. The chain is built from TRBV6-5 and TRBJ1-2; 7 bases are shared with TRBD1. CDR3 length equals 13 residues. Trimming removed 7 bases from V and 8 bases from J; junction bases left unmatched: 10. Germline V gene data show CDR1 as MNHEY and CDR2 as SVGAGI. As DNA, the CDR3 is TGTGCCAGCATCTCGCGAGGGGGCAGAGGCTACACCTTC. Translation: CASISRGGRGYTF.

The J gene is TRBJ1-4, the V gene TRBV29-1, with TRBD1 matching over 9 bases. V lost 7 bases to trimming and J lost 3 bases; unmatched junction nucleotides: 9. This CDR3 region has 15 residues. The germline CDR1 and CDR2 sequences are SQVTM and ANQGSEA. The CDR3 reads CSATTGGRANEKLFF. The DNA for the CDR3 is TGCAGCGCCACGACAGGGGGTAGGGCTAATGAAAAACTGTTTTTT.

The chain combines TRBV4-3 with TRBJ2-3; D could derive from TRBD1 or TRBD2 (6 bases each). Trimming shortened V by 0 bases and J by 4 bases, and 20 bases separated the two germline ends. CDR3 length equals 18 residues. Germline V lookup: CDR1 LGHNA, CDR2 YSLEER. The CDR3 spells CASSQDLVGGLLSDTQYF. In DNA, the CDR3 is TGCGCCAGCAGCCAAGATTTAGTGGGGGGCCTCTTGTCAGATACGCAGTATTTT.

The CDR3 protein is CATLGYYGYTF. The CDR3 bases are TGTGCCACCCTGGGCTACTATGGCTACACCTTC. This chain joins TRBV6-5 and TRBJ1-2; unclear D gene. This CDR3 contains 11 residues. V was pared by 10 bases and J by 3 bases, with 9 bases between. Germline V gene lookup returns CDR1 MNHEY and CDR2 SVGAGI.

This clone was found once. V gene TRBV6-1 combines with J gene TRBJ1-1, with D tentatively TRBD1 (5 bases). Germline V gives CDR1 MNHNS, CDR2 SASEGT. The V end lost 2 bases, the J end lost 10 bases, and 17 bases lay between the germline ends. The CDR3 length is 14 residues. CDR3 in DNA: TGTGCCAGCAGTGAACAGGGAAGGTCGGCTGCAGCTTTCTTT. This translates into CASSEQGRSAAAFF.

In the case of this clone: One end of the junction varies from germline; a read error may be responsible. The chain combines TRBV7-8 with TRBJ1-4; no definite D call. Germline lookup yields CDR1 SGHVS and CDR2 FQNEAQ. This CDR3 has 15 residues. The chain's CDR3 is CASSRSSGINEKLFF. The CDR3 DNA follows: TGTGCCAGCAGCCGATCTAGCGGTATTAATGAGAAACTGTTTTTT.

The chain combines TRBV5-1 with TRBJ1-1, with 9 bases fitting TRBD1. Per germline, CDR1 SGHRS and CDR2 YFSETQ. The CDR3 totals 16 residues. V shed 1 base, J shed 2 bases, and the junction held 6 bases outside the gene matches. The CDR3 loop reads CASSLRVGQGNTEAFF. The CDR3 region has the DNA TGCGCCAGCAGCTTGAGGGTGGGACAGGGTAACACTGAAGCTTTCTTT.

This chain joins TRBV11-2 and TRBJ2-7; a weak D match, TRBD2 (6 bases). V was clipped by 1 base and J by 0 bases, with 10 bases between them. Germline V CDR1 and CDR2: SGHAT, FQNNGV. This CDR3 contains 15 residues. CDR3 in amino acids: CASSLGGVSSYEQYV. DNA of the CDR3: TGTGCCAGCAGCTTAGGCGGGGTAAGCTCCTACGAGCAGTACGTC.

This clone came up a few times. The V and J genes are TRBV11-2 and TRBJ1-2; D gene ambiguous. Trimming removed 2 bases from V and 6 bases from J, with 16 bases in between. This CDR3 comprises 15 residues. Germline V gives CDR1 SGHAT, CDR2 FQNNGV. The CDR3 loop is CASSLSGGLQHGYTF. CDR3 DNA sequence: TGTGCCAGCAGCTTATCCGGCGGGCTCCAGCATGGCTACACCTTC.

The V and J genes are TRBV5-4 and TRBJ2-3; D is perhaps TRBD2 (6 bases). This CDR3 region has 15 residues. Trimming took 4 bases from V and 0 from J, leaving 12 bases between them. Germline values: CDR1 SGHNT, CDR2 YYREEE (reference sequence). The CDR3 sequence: CASSNRDLSTDTQYF. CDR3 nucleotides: TGTGCCAGCAGCAACCGGGACTTAAGCACAGATACGCAGTATTTT.

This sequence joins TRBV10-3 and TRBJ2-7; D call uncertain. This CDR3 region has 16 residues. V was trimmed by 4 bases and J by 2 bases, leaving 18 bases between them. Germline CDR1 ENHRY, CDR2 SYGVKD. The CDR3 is CAISAGTSSLTYEQYF. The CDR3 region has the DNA TGTGCCATCAGTGCGGGCACCTCATCTCTAACCTACGAGCAGTACTTC.

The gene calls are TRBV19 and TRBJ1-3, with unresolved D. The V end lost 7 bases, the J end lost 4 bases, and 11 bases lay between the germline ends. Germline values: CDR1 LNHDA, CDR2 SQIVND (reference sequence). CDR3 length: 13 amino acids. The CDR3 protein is CASKWPGGNTIYF. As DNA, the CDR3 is TGTGCCAGTAAGTGGCCGGGAGGAAACACCATATATTTT.

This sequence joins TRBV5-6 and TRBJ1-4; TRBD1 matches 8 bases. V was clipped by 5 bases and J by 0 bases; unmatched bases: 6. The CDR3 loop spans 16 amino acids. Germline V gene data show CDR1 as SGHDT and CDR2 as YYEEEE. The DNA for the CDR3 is TGTGCCAGCAGTCAGACAGGGGTTGCAACTAATGAAAAACTGTTTTTT. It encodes CASSQTGVATNEKLFF.

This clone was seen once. The DNA for the CDR3 is TGCGCCAGCAGCTCGGGACTAGCGGAGCCGGAGCAGTTCTTC. This sequence encodes CASSSGLAEPEQFF. The chain combines TRBV4-3 with TRBJ2-1, with 11 bases lining up with TRBD2. Trimming removed 5 bases from V and 10 bases from J; junction bases left unmatched: 7. Germline assignment: CDR1 LGHNA and CDR2 YSLEER. The CDR3 extends over 14 amino acids.

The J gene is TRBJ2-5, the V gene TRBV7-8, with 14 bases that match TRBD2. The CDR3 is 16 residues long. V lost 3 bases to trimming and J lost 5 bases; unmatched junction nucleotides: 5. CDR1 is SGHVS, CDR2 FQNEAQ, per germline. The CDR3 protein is CASSLGRLAGGETQYF. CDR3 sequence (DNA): TGTGCCAGCAGCTTGGGTCGACTAGCGGGAGGGGAGACCCAGTACTTC. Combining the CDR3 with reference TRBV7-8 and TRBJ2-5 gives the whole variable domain GAGVSQSPRYKVAKRGQDVALRCDPISGHVSLFWYQQALGQGPEFLTYFQNEAQLDKSGLPSDRFFAERPEGSVSTLKIQRTQQEDSAVYLCASSLGRLAGGETQYFGPGTRLLVL.

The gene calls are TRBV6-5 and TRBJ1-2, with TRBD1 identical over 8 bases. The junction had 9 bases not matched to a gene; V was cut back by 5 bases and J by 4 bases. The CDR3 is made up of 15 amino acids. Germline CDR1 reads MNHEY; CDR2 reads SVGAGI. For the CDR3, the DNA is TGTGCCAGCAGTAAAGACAGGGGCTCAAGCTATGGCTACACCTTC. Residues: CASSKDRGSSYGYTF.

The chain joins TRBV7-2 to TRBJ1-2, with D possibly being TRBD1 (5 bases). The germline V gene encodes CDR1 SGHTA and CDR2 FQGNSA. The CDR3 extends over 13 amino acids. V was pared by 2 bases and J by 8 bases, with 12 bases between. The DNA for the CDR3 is TGTGCCAGCAGCTTAAATGGGGCTGGGGGCTACACCTTC. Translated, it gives CASSLNGAGGYTF. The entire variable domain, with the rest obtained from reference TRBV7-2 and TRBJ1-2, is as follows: GAGVSQSPSNKVTEKGKDVELRCDPISGHTALYWYRQSLGQGLEFLIYFQGNSAPDKSGLPSDRFSAERTGGSVSTLTIQRTQQEDSAVYLCASSLNGAGGYTFGSGTRLTVV.

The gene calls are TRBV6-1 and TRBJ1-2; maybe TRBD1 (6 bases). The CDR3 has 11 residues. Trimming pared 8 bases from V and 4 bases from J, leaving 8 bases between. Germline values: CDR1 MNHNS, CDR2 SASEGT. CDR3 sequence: CASQGIYGYTF. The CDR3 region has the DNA TGTGCCAGCCAGGGGATCTATGGCTACACCTTC.